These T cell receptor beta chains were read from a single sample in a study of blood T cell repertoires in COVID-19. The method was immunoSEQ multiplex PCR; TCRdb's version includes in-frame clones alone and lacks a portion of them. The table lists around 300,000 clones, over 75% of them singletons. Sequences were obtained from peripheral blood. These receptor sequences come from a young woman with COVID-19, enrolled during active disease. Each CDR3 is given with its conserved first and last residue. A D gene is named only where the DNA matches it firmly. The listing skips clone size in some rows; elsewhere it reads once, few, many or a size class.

DNA: TGTGCCAGCAGCTTAGGTGGGACAGGGGCCACTGAAGCTTTCTTT; CDR3: CASSLGGTGATEAFF; size: -; V: TRBV7-6; D: TRBD1; J: TRBJ1-1
DNA: TGCGCCAGCAGGGCTGGTAGCGGCCAAGAGACCCAGTACTTC; CDR3: CASRAGSGQETQYF; size: -; V: TRBV5-1; D: -; J: TRBJ2-5
DNA: TGTGCCAGCAGTTATCAGGGAAGCAATCAGCCCCAGCATTTT; CDR3: CASSYQGSNQPQHF; size: -; V: TRBV2; D: -; J: TRBJ1-5
DNA: TGCGCCAGCAGCCTGGACAGGGCCCACGAGCAGTACTTC; CDR3: CASSLDRAHEQYF; size: -; V: TRBV4-1; D: TRBD1; J: TRBJ2-7
DNA: TGTGCCAGCACTAATCCGAACACTGAAGCTTTCTTT; CDR3: CASTNPNTEAFF; size: -; V: TRBV6-1; D: -; J: TRBJ1-1
DNA: TGTGCCAGCAACTGGACTAGCGGAAGCTCCTACGAGCAGTACTTC; CDR3: CASNWTSGSSYEQYF; size: -; V: TRBV9; D: TRBD2; J: TRBJ2-7
DNA: TGTGCCACCTCCCCGACAGTCGCCCTCGAGCAGTACTTC; CDR3: CATSPTVALEQYF; size: -; V: TRBV28; D: -; J: TRBJ2-7
DNA: TGTGCCAGCAGCTTAGGGGACAGCTTCTTCAATGAGCAGTTCTTC; CDR3: CASSLGDSFFNEQFF; size: -; V: TRBV7-3; D: TRBD1; J: TRBJ2-1
DNA: TGTGCCAGCAGTTACCGGCTAGCGGGAACCTCAGATACGCAGTATTTT; CDR3: CASSYRLAGTSDTQYF; size: -; V: TRBV6-5; D: TRBD2; J: TRBJ2-3
DNA: TGTGCCAGCATGGCAGGCAACTATGGCTACACCTTC; CDR3: CASMAGNYGYTF; size: -; V: TRBV3-1/TRBV3-2; D: -; J: TRBJ1-2
DNA: TGTGCCAGTAGTATAGTTAGCGGGGCGAACACCGGGGAGCTGTTTTTT; CDR3: CASSIVSGANTGELFF; size: -; V: TRBV19; D: TRBD2; J: TRBJ2-2
DNA: TGTGCCAGCAGCACCTATCGGACGGGGAACTATGGCTACACCTTC; CDR3: CASSTYRTGNYGYTF; size: -; V: TRBV6-5; D: -; J: TRBJ1-2
DNA: TGTGCCAGCAGCTATCGGGACAATTCCGCTGAAGCTTTCTTT; CDR3: CASSYRDNSAEAFF; size: once; V: TRBV7-6; D: -; J: TRBJ1-1
DNA: TGTGCCAGTAGTCCCCAGGGCAATGAGCAGTTCTTC; CDR3: CASSPQGNEQFF; size: -; V: TRBV19; D: -; J: TRBJ2-1
DNA: TGTGCCAGCTCACCTCTCAGCGGGAAGGGCGGGGAGCTGTTTTTT; CDR3: CASSPLSGKGGELFF; size: -; V: TRBV18; D: TRBD2; J: TRBJ2-2
DNA: TGTGCCAGCAGCCCCCGGGTAGGCTATGAGCAGTTCTTC; CDR3: CASSPRVGYEQFF; size: -; V: TRBV7-9; D: -; J: TRBJ2-1
DNA: TGTGCCAGCAGCGTAGGCCTAGCGGGCATGCAAGAGACCCAGTACTTC; CDR3: CASSVGLAGMQETQYF; size: once; V: TRBV9; D: TRBD2; J: TRBJ2-5
DNA: TGTGCCAGCAGCCAGCTCGGTAGCTCCTACAATGAGCAGTTCTTC; CDR3: CASSQLGSSYNEQFF; size: -; V: TRBV14; D: -; J: TRBJ2-1
DNA: TGTGCCAGCACCAAGCGGCCGGACGCCAATGAGCAGTTCTTC; CDR3: CASTKRPDANEQFF; size: -; V: TRBV27; D: -; J: TRBJ2-1
DNA: TGCAGTGCTAGTCCCCTGTTAAGCACTCAGCCCCAGCATTTT; CDR3: CSASPLLSTQPQHF; size: -; V: TRBV20-1; D: -; J: TRBJ1-5
DNA: TGTGCCATCAGTGCCCCGCCCCAGCGGGAGGGCCGGTTCTTC; CDR3: CAISAPPQREGRFF; size: once; V: TRBV10-3; D: TRBD2; J: TRBJ2-1
DNA: TGTGCCAGCAGCTCCACATACAATGAGCAGTTCTTC; CDR3: CASSSTYNEQFF; size: -; V: TRBV7-2; D: -; J: TRBJ2-1
DNA: TGTGCCAGCAGCGGGACTAGCGGGAGCAATGAGCAGTTCTTC; CDR3: CASSGTSGSNEQFF; size: -; V: TRBV9; D: TRBD2; J: TRBJ2-1
DNA: TGTGCCAGCAGCCACAGGGTTGAAGATTCACCCCTCCACTTT; CDR3: CASSHRVEDSPLHF; size: -; V: TRBV6-4; D: -; J: TRBJ1-6
DNA: TGCAGCGTTGGTGTTGGGGCTCCCATGAACACTGAAGCTTTCTTT; CDR3: CSVGVGAPMNTEAFF; size: -; V: TRBV29-1; D: -; J: TRBJ1-1
DNA: TGTGCCAGCAGCGACGGAGCGGGAGCCAGGGAGACCCAGTACTTC; CDR3: CASSDGAGARETQYF; size: -; V: TRBV9; D: TRBD2; J: TRBJ2-5